This T cell receptor beta chain was sequenced in a study of identical twins. TCRdb recomputed calls from the 5' RACE reads with MiXCR, one row per CDR3 protein. Of approximately 220,000 distinct CDR3 sequences listed, approximately 7.3% were seen once; the top ten hold roughly 5%. With 6 bases removed from V and 0 bases from J, the gap between germline ends came to 11 bases. The CDR3 is made up of 14 amino acids. Germline CDR1 MNHEY, CDR2 SMNVEV (reference sequence). The sample was also linked to a second study, of yellow fever vaccine responses in identical twins. This second study says: Twins reportedly mounted vaccine T cell responses that seemed partly convergent, partly personalized.

The clonotype comes from a woman aged 18 to 35 in good health. The chain is built from TRBV27 and TRBJ1-1, with a tentative D call TRBD1 (6 bases). The specimen was CD8+ T cells sorted from blood. This chain's CDR3 is CASRATGLNTEAFF. CDR3 nucleotide sequence: TGTGCCAGCAGGGCGACAGGTTTGAACACTGAAGCTTTCTTT.